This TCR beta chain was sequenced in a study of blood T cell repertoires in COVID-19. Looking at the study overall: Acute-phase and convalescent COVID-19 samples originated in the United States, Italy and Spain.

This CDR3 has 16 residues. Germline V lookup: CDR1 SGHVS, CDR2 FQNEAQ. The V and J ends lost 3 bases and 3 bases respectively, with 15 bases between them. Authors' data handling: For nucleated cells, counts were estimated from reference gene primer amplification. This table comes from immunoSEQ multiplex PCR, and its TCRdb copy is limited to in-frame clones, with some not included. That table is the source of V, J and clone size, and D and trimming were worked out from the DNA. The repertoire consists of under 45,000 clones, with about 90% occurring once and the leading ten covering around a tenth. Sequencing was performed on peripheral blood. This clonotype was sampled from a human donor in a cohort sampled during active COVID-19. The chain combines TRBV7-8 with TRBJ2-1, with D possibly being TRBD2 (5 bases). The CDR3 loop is CASSFKSGNFYNEQFF. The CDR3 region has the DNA TGTGCCAGCAGCTTTAAGAGCGGAAATTTCTACAATGAGCAGTTCTTC.